A selection of T cell receptor beta chains follows, all from one sample in a study of shared clonotypes between healthy human individuals. The repertoire was sequenced with immunoSEQ multiplex PCR; TCRdb's copy has only in-frame clones and lacks some. The table includes millions of clones, about 93% detected once. The sample was naive CD8+ T cells from PBMCs. Every receptor here comes from a man aged 18 to 29 in good health. Some clones in this sample may be carry-over from other donors' samples. CDR3s include the opening cysteine and the closing phenylalanine or tryptophan. The order of the fields is V gene, J gene, CDR3 protein.

TRBV9,TRBJ1-5,CASSAFDTPYSNQPQHF
TRBV27,TRBJ1-5,CASSFAGYSNQPQHF
TRBV9,TRBJ2-1,CASSEDLSGFNEQFF
TRBV10-3,TRBJ1-1,CAISESLGLNTEAFF
TRBV13,.,CASSLAGSLAAAYEQYF
TRBV27,TRBJ2-7,CASRYGGSEQYF
TRBV9,TRBJ2-3,CASSRGLAGSHGTQYF
TRBV27,TRBJ2-7,CASTPSGGNLGYEQYF
TRBV7-8,TRBJ2-7,CASSLRAPSYEQYF
TRBV9,TRBJ2-1,CASAGTSNEQFF
TRBV6-4,TRBJ2-1,CASGPEQFF
TRBV15,TRBJ1-1,CATSPGPMNTEAFF
TRBV4-2,TRBJ1-6,CASSQGLRPLHF
TRBV5-1,TRBJ2-1,CASSLGDSKYNEQFF
TRBV5-1,TRBJ2-7,CASSPLQTYEQYF
TRBV6-1,TRBJ2-7,CASSPRDISYEQYF
TRBV5-1,TRBJ1-4,CASSYGTGKVSDHNEKLFF
TRBV4-3,TRBJ1-1,CASSPGGGPGTEAFF
TRBV7-6,TRBJ2-4,CASSPARTKNIQYF
TRBV29-1,TRBJ2-1,CSLLGVAGTPNSYNEQFF
TRBV5-6,TRBJ1-1,CASSSGTGVSPEAFF
TRBV11-2,TRBJ2-5,CASSEGLAGGEETQYF
TRBV19,TRBJ2-2,CATIATGGNTGELFF
TRBV5-4,TRBJ2-1,CASSLGNNEQFF
TRBV4-3,TRBJ1-1,CASSQSLREGVGSEAFF
TRBV27,TRBJ2-5,CASSSYGTHQETQYF
TRBV4-1,TRBJ2-7,CASSHTGVQSHEQYF
TRBV7-2,TRBJ2-1,CASSLVGLAGYSYNEQFF
TRBV15,TRBJ2-7,CATSEDYISYEQYF
TRBV4-2,TRBJ2-1,CASSQGESSYNEQFF
TRBV27,TRBJ2-7,CASRKTASGRESYEQYF
TRBV6-5,TRBJ2-7,CATGGTGGPYEQYF